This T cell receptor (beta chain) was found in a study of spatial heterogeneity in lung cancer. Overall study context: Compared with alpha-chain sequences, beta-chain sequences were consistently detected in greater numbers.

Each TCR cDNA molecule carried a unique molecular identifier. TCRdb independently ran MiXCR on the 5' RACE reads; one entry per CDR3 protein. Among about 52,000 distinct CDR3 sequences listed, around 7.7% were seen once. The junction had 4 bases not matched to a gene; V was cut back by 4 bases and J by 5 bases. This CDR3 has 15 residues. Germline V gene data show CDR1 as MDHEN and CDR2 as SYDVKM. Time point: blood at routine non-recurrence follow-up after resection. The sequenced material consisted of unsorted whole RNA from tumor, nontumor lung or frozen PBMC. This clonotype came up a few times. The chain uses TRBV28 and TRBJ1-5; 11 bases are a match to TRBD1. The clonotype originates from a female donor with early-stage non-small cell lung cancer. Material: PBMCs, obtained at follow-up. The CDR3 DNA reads TGTGCCAGCAGTTCGGGACAGGGGGGTTATCAGCCCCAGCATTTT. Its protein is CASSSGQGGYQPQHF.